This entry concerns a single T cell receptor (beta chain). Antigen: not known. With 60 Vbeta and 13 Jbeta primers, the PCR was carried out. In the original workflow: The count from a later analysis was tens of millions of unique TCR beta chains, some 12 million of them shared. Sequencing used immunoSEQ multiplex PCR; TCRdb keeps in-frame clones, though not all of them. From that table come the V and J calls and clone size; the DNA was used to work out D and trimming. Counted here are some 100,000 clones, under 85% occurring once; the ten biggest clones make up more than 2.5%. The sample is drawn from a study of cytomegalovirus exposure and HLA in healthy donors. The study, taken as a whole, reports: TCR beta sequences reportedly predicted most subjects' HLA-A and HLA-B alleles accurately. Investigators reported more than 150 TCR beta chains as tied to cytomegalovirus.

The CDR3 has 16 residues. Germline V gives CDR1 SGHRS, CDR2 YFSETQ. Trimming removed 2 bases from V and 6 bases from J, with 17 bases in between. What was sequenced was PBMCs. The chain combines TRBV5-1 with TRBJ2-2; a possible D gene is TRBD2 (5 bases). The TCR originated in a female donor in good health and CMV-seropositive. CDR3 DNA sequence: TGCGCCAGCAGCTTAAGTTCGCGAGGAGGAGCCGGGGAGCTGTTTTTT. Amino acids: CASSLSSRGGAGELFF.